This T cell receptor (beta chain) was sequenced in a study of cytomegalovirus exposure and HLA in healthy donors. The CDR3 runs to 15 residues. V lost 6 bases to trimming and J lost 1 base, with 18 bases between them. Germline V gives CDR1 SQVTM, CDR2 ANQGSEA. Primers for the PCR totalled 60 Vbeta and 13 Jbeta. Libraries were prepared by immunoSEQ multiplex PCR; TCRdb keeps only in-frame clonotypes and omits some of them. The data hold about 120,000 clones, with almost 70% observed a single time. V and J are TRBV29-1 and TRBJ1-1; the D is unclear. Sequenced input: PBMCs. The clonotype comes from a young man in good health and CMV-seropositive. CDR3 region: CSVETPEYGNTEAFF. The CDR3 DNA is TGCAGCGTAGAAACCCCTGAGTACGGGAACACTGAAGCTTTCTTT.